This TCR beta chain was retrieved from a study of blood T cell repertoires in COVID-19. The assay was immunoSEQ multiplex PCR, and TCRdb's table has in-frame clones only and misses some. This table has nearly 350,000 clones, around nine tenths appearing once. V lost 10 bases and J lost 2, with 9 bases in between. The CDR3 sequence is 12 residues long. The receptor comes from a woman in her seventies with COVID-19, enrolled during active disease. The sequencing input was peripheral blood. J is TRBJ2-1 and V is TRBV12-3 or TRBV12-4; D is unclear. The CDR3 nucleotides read TGTGCCACCTCGCAGACCTACAATGAGCAGTTCTTC. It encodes CATSQTYNEQFF.